Sequencing of this T cell receptor beta chain was carried out in a study of cytomegalovirus exposure and HLA in healthy donors. Findings and caveats of the study: What a later analysis showed was that several of the most significant clusters appeared linked to common viral pathogens. The study carried out a later analysis of TCR beta sequences. It associated 15,000 to 20,000 of them with specific HLA alleles at a false discovery rate of 0.05. Donor immune exposure was known only as CMV serostatus. When analyzed later, a missense DCLRE1C variant was found to be linked to TCR beta V- and J-gene trimming.

The V gene's germline CDR1 is SGHNT and CDR2 YYREEE (reference sequence). The junction had 6 bases not matched to a gene; V was cut back by 1 base and J by 4 bases. The CDR3 sequence is 16 residues long. In regard to this clone: The target antigen is unknown.

PCR was performed using 60 Vbeta and 13 Jbeta primers. Libraries were prepared by immunoSEQ multiplex PCR; TCRdb keeps only in-frame clonotypes and omits some of them. The sample lists about 100,000 clones, 74% occurring once. Material for sequencing was PBMCs. The sequence came from a woman aged 40 to 49 in good health and CMV-seropositive. The chain combines TRBV5-4 with TRBJ2-5; 11 bases fit TRBD2. This chain's CDR3 is CASSLLAGGLLETQYF. CDR3 bases: TGTGCCAGCAGCTTGTTAGCGGGGGGGTTATTAGAGACCCAGTACTTC.